This T cell receptor beta chain was recovered during a study of blood T cell repertoires in COVID-19. Study-wide context: T cells, B-cell-depleted T cells, or PBMCs supplied cDNA or gDNA.

Produced via immunoSEQ multiplex PCR; TCRdb's table is partial and in-frame only. The sample lists roughly 100,000 clones; roughly 79% were seen once. Trimming took off 6 bases at V and 7 bases at J, with 16 bases between the two ends. CDR1 and CDR2 (germline): MNHEY, SVGAGI. The CDR3 is 14 residues long. This rearrangement joins TRBV6-5 to TRBJ1-5, with D unclear. Material for sequencing was peripheral blood. This sequence was found in a man aged 65-85 years with acute or convalescent COVID-19. The CDR3 protein is CASRAGDNRQPQHF. CDR3 nucleotides: TGTGCCAGCAGGGCCGGGGATAATCGGCAGCCCCAGCATTTT.